One and the same sample provided the 3 T cell receptor beta chains below, sequenced in a study of STAT3 mutations in large granular lymphocyte leukemia. This table comes from immunoSEQ multiplex PCR, and its TCRdb copy is limited to in-frame clones, with some not included. Of roughly 30,000 clones detected, over 65% appear once; the ten largest clones hold 30%. Findings and caveats of the study: At least one immunodominant TCR beta clonotype appeared in every T-cell large granular lymphocyte leukemia patient.

Their antigens remain unidentified. Sequenced sample: peripheral blood mononuclear cells. Receptors were obtained from a woman aged 45-59 years with T-cell large granular lymphocyte leukemia. Some clones in this sample may be carry-over from other donors' samples.

The genes are TRBV28 and TRBJ2-7; 7 bases match TRBD1. The junction had 7 bases not matched to a gene; V was cut back by 5 bases and J by 3 bases. The germline V gene encodes CDR1 MDHEN and CDR2 SYDVKM. The CDR3 extends over 14 amino acids. Here the CDR3 DNA reads TGTGCCAGCAGTGTGACCCGGGACAGCTACGAGCAGTACTTC. This gives the protein CASSVTRDSYEQYF.

This clone was observed a few times. The rearrangement links TRBV7-3 to TRBJ2-2; D is uncertain. This CDR3 has 13 amino acids. CDR1 SGHTA and CDR2 FQGTGA come from the germline V gene. Trimming pared 2 bases from V and 7 bases from J, leaving 8 bases between. CDR3 amino acids: CASSLESGGELFF. Written as DNA, the CDR3 is TGTGCCAGCAGCTTAGAGTCTGGCGGGGAGCTGTTTTTT. Full variable domain (missing parts from reference TRBV7-3 and TRBJ2-2): GAGVSQTPSNKVTEKGKYVELRCDPISGHTALYWYRQSLGQGPEFLIYFQGTGAADDSGLPNDRFFAVRPEGSVSTLKIQRTERGDSAVYLCASSLESGGELFFGEGSRLTVL.

The CDR3 region is CASSFGGAEDTQYF. The CDR3 DNA reads as TGTGCCAGCAGTTTTGGGGGTGCGGAGGATACGCAGTATTTT. This chain uses TRBV28 with TRBJ2-3; D may match TRBD1 or TRBD2 (5 bases each). Trimming removed 3 bases from V and 6 bases from J, with 13 bases in between. The CDR3 totals 14 residues. The germline gives CDR1 MDHEN, CDR2 SYDVKM.